These 3 T cell receptor beta chains were all obtained from the same sample, sequenced in a study of blood T cells in healthy people across ages. A second PCR of about 7 to 11 cycles used a sample-barcoded 5' primer and a J-beta primer mix. TCRdb redid the calling of the 5' RACE reads with MiXCR, one entry per CDR3 protein. The sample includes some 1,800,000 distinct CDR3 sequences, about two fifths seen only once; the top ten take roughly 24%. Material for sequencing was blood. Receptors were obtained from a human donor in good health.

This clonotype was picked up one time. The V gene is TRBV6-2 or TRBV6-3, the J gene TRBJ2-1; tentative D call: TRBD1 (8 bases). The DNA end is more similar to TRBJ2-7, so the J call may be wrong. Germline V lookup: CDR1 MNHEY, CDR2 SVGEGT. There are 14 residues in the CDR3. CDR3 loop: CASRRTGTNYEQYF. The CDR3 coding sequence is TGTGCCAGCAGACGGACAGGGACTAACTACGAGCAGTACTTC.

There are a few counts of this clonotype. CDR3 DNA sequence: TGTGCAGTTTATCCTCGGACAGGGGAAAGGGAGACCCAGTACTTC. This encodes CAVYPRTGERETQYF. The rearrangement uses TRBV7-8 and TRBJ2-5, with 9 bases lining up with TRBD1. CDR1 SGHVS and CDR2 FQNEAQ come from the germline V gene. The CDR3 covers 15 residues. The variable domain in full, completed from reference TRBV7-8 and TRBJ2-5, reads GAGVSQSPRYKVAKRGQDVALRCDPISGHVSLFWYQQALGQGPEFLTYFQNEAQLDKSGLPSDRFFAERPEGSVSTLKIQRTQQEDSAVYLCAVYPRTGERETQYFGPGTRLLVL.

The gene calls are TRBV21-1 and TRBJ2-1. TRBV21-1 is labeled a pseudogene. The CDR3 extends over 16 amino acids. The CDR3 region is CASLRRFSSSYNEQFF. CDR3 DNA sequence: TGTGCCAGCCTACGACGTTTCAGTAGCTCCTACAATGAGCAGTTCTTC.